The T cell receptor (beta chain) under discussion was sequenced for a study of blood T cell repertoires in COVID-19. Study background: COVID-19 samples collected from the United States, Italy and Spain covered acute and convalescent phases.

The CDR3 spans 15 residues. Germline V CDR1 and CDR2: SGHNT, YYREEE (reference sequence). The ends were cut back, 0 bases at V and 7 bases at J, with 17 bases in the middle. Measured with immunoSEQ multiplex PCR; TCRdb has only the in-frame clones, and not every one. Of about 80,000 clones listed, roughly 78% are singletons. Sequenced input: peripheral blood. The source of this sequence is a man in his 60s with COVID-19, enrolled during active disease. The V gene is TRBV5-4, the J gene TRBJ2-7; possibly TRBD1 for D (7 bases). CDR3 in amino acids: CASSLEVRGDEEQYF. The DNA for the CDR3 is TGTGCCAGCAGCTTGGAGGTCAGGGGGGATGAGGAGCAGTACTTC.